This passage covers 24 T cell receptor beta chains from one sample sequenced in a study of response to subunit inactivated influenza vaccine. One entry per CDR3 protein results from TCRdb running MiXCR on the RT-PCR reads. The sample records about half a million distinct CDR3 sequences, about 25% being singletons. The input for sequencing was CD4+ T cells sorted from PBMCs, taken about 5 days after vaccination. The origin of the receptors is a man between 50 and 59 years old who received an inactivated influenza vaccine.

The V and J genes are TRBV7-2 and TRBJ2-2, with unresolved D. The CDR3 totals 16 residues. Germline values: CDR1 SGHTA, CDR2 FQGNSA. V lost 1 base and J 0 bases, leaving 9 bases between the germline ends. CDR3 sequence: CASSLGGGPNTGELFF. The CDR3 DNA follows: TGTGCCAGCAGCTTAGGCGGTGGCCCGAACACCGGGGAGCTGTTTTTT.

This clonotype was counted a few times. V gene TRBV20-1 combines with J gene TRBJ2-1; possibly TRBD1 or TRBD2 for D (5 bases each). In germline, CDR1 is DFQATT, CDR2 SNEGSKA (reference sequence). The CDR3 runs to 13 residues. V was cut by 3 bases and J by 7 bases, with 13 bases left in between. The CDR3 loop is CSASPGTRNEQFF. DNA for the CDR3: TGCAGTGCTAGCCCCGGGACGAGAAATGAGCAGTTCTTC.

A few counts support this clonotype. The chain couples TRBV10-3 to TRBJ2-3, with 8 bases aligning to TRBD2. The CDR3 length is 14 residues. Per the germline V gene, CDR1 is ENHRY and CDR2 is SYGVKD. Unmatched junction bases numbered 3, after V lost 6 bases and J lost 1 base. CDR3 sequence reads: CAIRAAGGTDTQYF. In nucleotides, the CDR3 is TGTGCCATCAGAGCAGCGGGAGGCACAGATACGCAGTATTTT.

The chain carries TRBV7-2 and TRBJ1-2; weak D call: TRBD1 (6 bases). The length of the CDR3 is 13 residues. The V gene lost 4 bases and the J gene lost 8 bases, with 14 bases spanning the gap. In germline, CDR1 is SGHTA, CDR2 FQGNSA. CDR3 bases: TGTGCCAGCAGCTCCCGGGACAAGGTGGGCTACACCTTC. Its translation is CASSSRDKVGYTF.

The genes are TRBV2 and TRBJ2-7; no reliable D call. Germline CDR1 reads SNHLY; CDR2 reads FYNNEI. The V and J ends lost 4 bases and 6 bases respectively, with 7 bases between them. The CDR3 totals 11 residues. CDR3 sequence: CASSVGPEQYF. The DNA for the CDR3 is TGTGCCAGCAGTGTGGGTCCCGAGCAGTACTTC.

Only a few counts were recorded for this clonotype. The chain joins TRBV10-3 to TRBJ1-5; no firm D call. This CDR3 is 13 amino acids long. Trimming stripped 3 bases from V and 5 bases from J, with 8 bases between. Germline assignment: CDR1 ENHRY and CDR2 SYGVKD. The CDR3 region has the DNA TGTGCCATCAGTGAATCCGGGGATCAGCCCCAGCATTTT. It specifies CAISESGDQPQHF.

This clonotype was detected a few times. The J gene is TRBJ2-2, the V gene TRBV12-3 or TRBV12-4, with 7 bases matching TRBD1. The CDR3 loop spans 15 amino acids. J was trimmed by 5 bases and V by 6 bases; bases with no gene match: 9. CDR3 bases: TGTGCCAGCAGGACGACAGGGCAGGGGACCGGGGAGCTGTTTTTT. Amino acids: CASRTTGQGTGELFF.

The sample holds a few counts of this clonotype. V usage is TRBV7-2 and J usage is TRBJ2-5; 10 nucleotides match TRBD2. Germline V gene lookup returns CDR1 SGHTA and CDR2 FQGNSA. With V trimmed by 1 base and J by 5 bases, 4 bases remained unmatched. The CDR3 extends over 15 amino acids. CDR3: CASSLVGSGRETQYF. DNA for the CDR3: TGTGCCAGCAGCTTAGTCGGTAGCGGGAGGGAGACCCAGTACTTC.

This clonotype was counted a few times. V gene TRBV25-1 combines with J gene TRBJ1-4; D unclear. Trimming cost V 4 bases and J 6 bases, with 9 bases left between them. Looked up from germline, CDR1 is MGHDK and CDR2 is SYGVNS. This CDR3 is 13 amino acids long. The CDR3, as DNA: TGTGCCAGCAGTGCCCAGTCCCATGAAAAACTGTTTTTT. It specifies CASSAQSHEKLFF. The full variable domain, its missing parts supplied by reference TRBV25-1 and TRBJ1-4, is EADIYQTPRYLVIGTGKKITLECSQTMGHDKMYWYQQDPGMELHLIHYSYGVNSTEKGDLSSESTVSRIRTEHFPLTLESARPSHTSQYLCASSAQSHEKLFFGSGTQLSVL.

V gene TRBV28 combines with J gene TRBJ1-1, with D hard to call. CDR3 length: 15 residues. V lost 8 bases to trimming and J lost 4 bases, with 20 bases between them. Germline CDR1 and CDR2: MDHEN and SYDVKM. The CDR3: CASGNPTQRGTEAFF. The DNA for the CDR3 is TGTGCCAGCGGTAACCCGACCCAACGAGGCACTGAAGCTTTCTTT.

The J gene is TRBJ2-5, the V gene TRBV6-1; tentative D call: TRBD1 (6 bases). This CDR3 spans 13 amino acids. V shed 3 bases and J shed 7 bases, with 12 bases lying between them. Germline V gene sequence: CDR1 MNHNS, CDR2 SASEGT. The CDR3 is CASSEGQRGTQYF. CDR3 DNA: TGTGCCAGCAGTGAGGGACAACGAGGGACCCAGTACTTC.

The chain couples TRBV4-2 to TRBJ2-1; D gene uncertain. The V end lost 1 base, the J end lost 2 bases, and 18 bases lay between the germline ends. Germline CDR1 and CDR2: LGHNA and YNFKEQ. The CDR3 is made up of 18 amino acids. CDR3 DNA sequence: TGTGCCAGCAGCCAAGGAGGTCTATACGATGCCGCCTACAATGAGCAGTTCTTC. Its translation is CASSQGGLYDAAYNEQFF.

This clonotype was seen a few times. The rearrangement uses TRBV18 and TRBJ1-3; no firm D call. The germline V gene has CDR1 KGHSH and CDR2 LQKENI. The CDR3 spans 19 residues. The V gene lost 1 base and the J gene lost 1 base, with 20 bases spanning the gap. CDR3 DNA sequence: TGTGCCAGCTCACCACAGGGCACGGACCGAGGATTGTCTGGAAACACCATATATTTT. Translated, it gives CASSPQGTDRGLSGNTIYF. Full variable domain (missing parts from reference TRBV18 and TRBJ1-3): NAGVMQNPRHLVRRRGQEARLRCSPMKGHSHVYWYRQLPEEGLKFMVYLQKENIIDESGMPKERFSAEFPKEGPSILRIQQVVRGDSAAYFCASSPQGTDRGLSGNTIYFGEGSWLTVV.

In this sample, this clonotype turned up a few times. The chain couples TRBV10-3 to TRBJ2-1; 9 nucleotides align to TRBD1. Germline-derived CDR1 and CDR2 are ENHRY and SYGVKD. V trimming: 7 bases; J trimming: 5 bases; junction bases outside the gene matches: 3. This CDR3 has 13 amino acids. The CDR3 bases are TGTGCCATCAAGGGACAGGGAAACAATGAGCAGTTCTTC. Its translation is CAIKGQGNNEQFF.

V is TRBV7-9 and J is TRBJ1-1, with TRBD1 identical over 8 bases. The junction had 8 bases not matched to a gene; V was cut back by 3 bases and J by 2 bases. CDR1 SEHNR and CDR2 FQNEAQ come from the germline V gene (reference sequence). The CDR3 contains 16 residues. Here the CDR3 DNA reads TGTGCCAGCAGCTTGATCGCCAGGGGGCTCAACACTGAAGCTTTCTTT. This encodes CASSLIARGLNTEAFF.

The rearrangement joins TRBV24-1 to TRBJ2-1; D is unclear. Germline CDR1 KGHDR, CDR2 SFDVKD. V was shortened by 2 bases and J by 0 bases, with 10 bases between the two germline ends. CDR3 size: 16 residues. The CDR3 is CATSDSGGSSYNEQFF. CDR3 nucleotides: TGTGCCACCAGTGATTCGGGTGGTAGCTCCTACAATGAGCAGTTCTTC.

This clonotype came up a few times. The chain combines TRBV20-1 with TRBJ2-1; either TRBD1 or TRBD2 may supply D (6 bases each). CDR3 length equals 15 residues. Trimming left V 0 bases short and J 7 bases short, with 16 bases between. The germline gives CDR1 DFQATT, CDR2 SNEGSKA (reference sequence). The CDR3, as DNA: TGCAGTGCTAGAGATAGGGGGGATTCATGGAATGAGCAGTTCTTC. It codes for CSARDRGDSWNEQFF.

This clonotype was counted only a few times. The gene calls are TRBV12-3 or TRBV12-4 and TRBJ1-5; D may be TRBD1 (5 bases). The CDR3 covers 14 residues. V lost 6 bases and J 3 bases, leaving 12 bases between the germline ends. The CDR3 DNA sequence: TGTGCCAGCAGCCCCGGCAGGGTCAATCAGCCCCAGCATTTT. Its translation is CASSPGRVNQPQHF.

This chain uses TRBV5-1 with TRBJ1-1, with D hard to call. V was cut by 3 bases and J by 0 bases, with 6 bases left in between. Germline V gene sequence: CDR1 SGHRS, CDR2 YFSETQ. CDR3 length: 13 residues. CDR3 protein: CASSSVVNTEAFF. CDR3 DNA: TGCGCCAGCAGCTCGGTGGTGAACACTGAAGCTTTCTTT. The entire variable domain, with the rest obtained from reference TRBV5-1 and TRBJ1-1, is as follows: KAGVTQTPRYLIKTRGQQVTLSCSPISGHRSVSWYQQTPGQGLQFLFEYFSETQRNKGNFPGRFSGRQFSNSRSEMNVSTLELGDSALYLCASSSVVNTEAFFGQGTRLTVV.

This clonotype was seen a handful of times. The chain carries TRBV5-1 and TRBJ2-3; possibly TRBD1 or TRBD2 for D (5 bases each). CDR3 length: 14 residues. The ends were cut back, 4 bases at V and 4 bases at J, with 13 bases in the middle. The V gene's germline CDR1 is SGHRS and CDR2 YFSETQ. The DNA for the CDR3 is TGCGCCAGCAGCCCGGGGCCGAGTCCAGATACGCAGTATTTT. Translation: CASSPGPSPDTQYF.

The chain uses TRBV5-1 and TRBJ1-2; 9 bases agree with TRBD1. V lost 4 bases and J lost 5; bases outside the gene matches: 6. This CDR3 has 14 amino acids. The V gene's germline CDR1 is SGHRS and CDR2 YFSETQ. DNA of the CDR3: TGCGCCAGCAGCCAGACCGGGACAGGGTATGGCTACACCTTC. Translation gives CASSQTGTGYGYTF.

The table lists this clonotype with a few counts. The chain combines TRBV12-3 or TRBV12-4 with TRBJ2-4; TRBD2 aligns across 7 bases. V trimming: 9 bases; J trimming: 3 bases; junction bases outside the gene matches: 8. The CDR3 loop spans 14 amino acids. DNA of the CDR3: TGTGCCAGTACCTTTGCTAGCGGCAAAAACATTCAGTACTTC. Its protein product is CASTFASGKNIQYF.

The V gene is TRBV5-1, the J gene TRBJ2-1, with D hard to call. The V end was cut by 0 bases, the J end by 0 bases, with 7 bases between. Per germline, CDR1 SGHRS and CDR2 YFSETQ. There are 15 residues in the CDR3. CDR3 in amino acids: CASSLARASYNEQFF. As DNA, the CDR3 is TGCGCCAGCAGCTTGGCCCGCGCCTCCTACAATGAGCAGTTCTTC.

V and J are TRBV6-2 or TRBV6-3 and TRBJ1-5; D remains unclear. CDR3 size: 14 residues. Trimming removed 0 bases at V and 5 bases at J, with 8 bases between. The germline CDR1 and CDR2 sequences are MNHEY and SVGEGT. The DNA for the CDR3 is TGTGCCAGCAGTTACTCGACCAGGTATCAGCCCCAGCATTTT. Amino acid sequence: CASSYSTRYQPQHF.